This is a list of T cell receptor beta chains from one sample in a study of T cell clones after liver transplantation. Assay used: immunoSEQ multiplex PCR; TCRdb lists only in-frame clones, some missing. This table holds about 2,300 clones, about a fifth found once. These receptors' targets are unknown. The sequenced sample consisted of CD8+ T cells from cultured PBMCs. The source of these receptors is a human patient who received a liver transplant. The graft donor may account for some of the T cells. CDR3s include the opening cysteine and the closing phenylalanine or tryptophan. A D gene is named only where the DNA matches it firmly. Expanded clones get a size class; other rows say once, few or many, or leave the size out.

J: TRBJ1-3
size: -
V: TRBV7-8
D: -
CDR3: CASSFSGNTIYF
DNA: TGTGCCAGCAGCTTTAGTGGAAACACCATATATTTT

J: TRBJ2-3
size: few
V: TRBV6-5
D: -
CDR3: CASSYRVTDTQYF
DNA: TGTGCCAGCAGTTACAGGGTTACAGATACGCAGTATTTT

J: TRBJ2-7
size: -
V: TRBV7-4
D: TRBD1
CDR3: CASRDRGYEQYF
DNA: TGTGCCAGCAGGGACAGGGGCTACGAGCAGTACTTC

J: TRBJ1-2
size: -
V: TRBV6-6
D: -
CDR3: CASSYAGEGGVYGYTF
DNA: TGTGCCAGCAGTTACGCAGGGGAGGGGGGTGTCTATGGCTACACCTTC

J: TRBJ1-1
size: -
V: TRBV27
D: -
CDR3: CASSPISLNTEAFF
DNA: TGTGCCAGCAGTCCCATCTCTTTGAACACTGAAGCTTTCTTT

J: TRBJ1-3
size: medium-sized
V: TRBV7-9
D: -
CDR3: CASSLDLIREIGLGNTIYF
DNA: TGTGCCAGCAGCCTCGACTTGATCCGGGAGATAGGGCTGGGAAACACCATATATTTT

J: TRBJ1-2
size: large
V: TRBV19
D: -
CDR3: CASGPKIGYTF
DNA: TGTGCCAGCGGGCCCAAGATCGGCTACACCTTC

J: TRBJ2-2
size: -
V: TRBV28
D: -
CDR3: CASTLSPGNTGELFF
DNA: TGTGCCAGCACCCTCTCACCGGGGAACACCGGGGAGCTGTTTTTT

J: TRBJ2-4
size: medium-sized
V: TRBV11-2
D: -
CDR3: CASSLSRTGVGRDIQYF
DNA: TGTGCCAGCAGCTTAAGCCGAACGGGAGTTGGAAGGGACATTCAGTACTTC

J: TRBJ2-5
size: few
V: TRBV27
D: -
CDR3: CACGGGLQGGEQYF
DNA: TGTGCCTGCGGCGGGGGCCTCCAGGGAGGAGAGCAGTACTTC

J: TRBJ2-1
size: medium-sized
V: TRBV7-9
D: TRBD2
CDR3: CASSYTSGSRNEQFF
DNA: TGTGCCAGCAGCTATACTAGCGGGAGTAGAAATGAGCAGTTCTTC

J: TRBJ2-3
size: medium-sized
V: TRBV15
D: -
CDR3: CATSRDGGGPTDTQYF
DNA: TGTGCCACCAGCAGAGATGGGGGGGGGCCCACAGATACGCAGTATTTT

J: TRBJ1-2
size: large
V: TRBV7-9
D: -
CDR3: CASSIGVWGYGYTF
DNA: TGTGCCAGCAGCATCGGAGTATGGGGCTATGGCTACACCTTC

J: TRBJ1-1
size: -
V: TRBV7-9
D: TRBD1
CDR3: CASSLGGTGLNTEAFF
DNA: TGTGCCAGCAGCTTAGGCGGGACAGGGCTGAACACTGAAGCTTTCTTT

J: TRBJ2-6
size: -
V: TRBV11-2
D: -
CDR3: CASTRGSGANVLTF
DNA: TGTGCCAGCACGCGGGGCTCTGGGGCCAACGTCCTGACTTTC

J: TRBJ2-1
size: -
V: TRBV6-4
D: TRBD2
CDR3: CASSDSSAGGGNEQFF
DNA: TGTGCCAGCAGTGACTCTTCAGCGGGAGGGGGCAATGAGCAGTTCTTC

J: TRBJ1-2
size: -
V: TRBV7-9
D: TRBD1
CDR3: CASSQDLQGYGYTF
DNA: TGCGCCAGCAGCCAAGATCTACAGGGGTATGGCTACACCTTC

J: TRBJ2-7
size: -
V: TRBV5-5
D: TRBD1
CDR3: CASSPGQGAYEQYF
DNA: TGTGCCAGCAGCCCCGGACAGGGGGCCTACGAGCAGTACTTC

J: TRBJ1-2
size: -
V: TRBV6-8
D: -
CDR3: CASSLGDYGYTF
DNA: TGTGCCAGCAGCCTGGGAGACTATGGCTACACCTTC

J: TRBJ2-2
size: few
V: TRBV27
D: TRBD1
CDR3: CAATPTDRGKRNTGELFF
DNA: TGTGCAGCCACCCCCACGGACAGGGGAAAACGGAACACCGGGGAGCTGTTTTTT

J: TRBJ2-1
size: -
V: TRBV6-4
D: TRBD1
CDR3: CASSLGTGGDNEQFF
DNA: TGTGCCAGCAGCCTTGGGACAGGGGGAGACAATGAGCAGTTCTTC

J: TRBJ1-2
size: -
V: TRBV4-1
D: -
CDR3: CASSEPYQNRKTYGYTF
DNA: TGCGCCAGCAGCGAGCCTTACCAGAACCGAAAGACCTATGGCTACACCTTC

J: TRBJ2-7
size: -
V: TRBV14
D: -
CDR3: CASSQDTGSYEQYF
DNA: TGTGCCAGCAGCCAAGATACAGGATCCTACGAGCAGTACTTC

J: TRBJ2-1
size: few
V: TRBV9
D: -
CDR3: CASSVGGGRHEQFF
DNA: TGTGCCAGCAGCGTAGGGGGTGGGAGGCATGAGCAGTTCTTC

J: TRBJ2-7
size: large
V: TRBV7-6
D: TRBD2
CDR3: CASSLGAGGYEQYF
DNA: TGTGCCAGCAGCTTAGGAGCGGGAGGGTACGAGCAGTACTTC

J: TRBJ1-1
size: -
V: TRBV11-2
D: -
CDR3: CASSWGGAITEAFF
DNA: TGTGCCAGCAGCTGGGGAGGGGCGATCACTGAAGCTTTCTTT

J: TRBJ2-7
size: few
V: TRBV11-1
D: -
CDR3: CASSLAPWGPEGDEQYF
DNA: TGTGCCAGCAGCTTAGCGCCTTGGGGGCCGGAGGGGGACGAGCAGTACTTC

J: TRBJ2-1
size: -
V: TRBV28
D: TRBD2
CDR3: CASTEAGVGNNEQFF
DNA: TGTGCCAGCACCGAAGCGGGAGTGGGTAACAATGAGCAGTTCTTC

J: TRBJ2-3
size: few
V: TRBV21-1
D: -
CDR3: CASSQERLAGPDTQYF
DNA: TGTGCCAGCAGCCAGGAAAGACTAGCGGGACCAGATACGCAGTATTTT

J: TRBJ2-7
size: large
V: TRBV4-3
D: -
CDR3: CASSQGSGLPYEQYF
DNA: TGCGCCAGCAGCCAAGGGAGCGGACTCCCCTACGAGCAGTACTTC

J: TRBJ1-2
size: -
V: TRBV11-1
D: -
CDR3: CASSLEGFNGYTF
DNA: TGTGCCAGCAGCTTAGAAGGGTTCAACGGCTACACCTTC

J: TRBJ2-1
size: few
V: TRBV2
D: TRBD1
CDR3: CASSEGRGIDEQFF
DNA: TGTGCCAGCAGTGAGGGCAGGGGGATCGATGAGCAGTTCTTC

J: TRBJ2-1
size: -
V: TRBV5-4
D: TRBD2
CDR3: CASSQPSGKSYEQFF
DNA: TGTGCCAGCAGCCAACCTAGCGGGAAGTCCTATGAGCAGTTCTTC

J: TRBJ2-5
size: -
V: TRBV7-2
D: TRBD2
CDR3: CASSPSGGRRETQYF
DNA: TGTGCCAGCAGCCCCAGCGGGGGCCGCCGGGAGACCCAGTACTTC

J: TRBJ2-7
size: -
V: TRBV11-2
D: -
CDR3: CASSLPRVQADEQYF
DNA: TGTGCCAGCAGCTTACCTAGGGTACAGGCGGACGAGCAGTACTTC

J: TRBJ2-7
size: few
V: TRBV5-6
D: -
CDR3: CASALGSGGYEQYF
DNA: TGTGCCAGTGCCTTGGGGAGCGGCGGGTACGAGCAGTACTTC

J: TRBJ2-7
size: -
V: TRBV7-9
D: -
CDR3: CASSQGSGLPYEQYF
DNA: TGCGCCAGCAGCCAAGGGAGCGGACTCCCCTACGAGCAGTACTTC

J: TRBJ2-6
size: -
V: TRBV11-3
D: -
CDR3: CASSAMYESRQSRANVLTF
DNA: TGTGCCAGCAGCGCTATGTACGAATCTCGACAAAGTCGGGCCAACGTCCTGACTTTC